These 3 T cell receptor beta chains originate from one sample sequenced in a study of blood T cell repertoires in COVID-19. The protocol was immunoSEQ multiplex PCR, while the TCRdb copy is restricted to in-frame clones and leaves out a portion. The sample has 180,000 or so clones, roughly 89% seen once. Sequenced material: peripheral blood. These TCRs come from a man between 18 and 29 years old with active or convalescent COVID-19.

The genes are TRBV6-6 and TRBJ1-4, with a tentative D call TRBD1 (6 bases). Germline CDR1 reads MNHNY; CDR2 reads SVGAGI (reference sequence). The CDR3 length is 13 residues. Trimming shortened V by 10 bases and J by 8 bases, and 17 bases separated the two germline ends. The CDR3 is CATRDQGNEKLFF. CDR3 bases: TGTGCCACCCGAGACCAGGGGAACGAAAAACTGTTTTTT.

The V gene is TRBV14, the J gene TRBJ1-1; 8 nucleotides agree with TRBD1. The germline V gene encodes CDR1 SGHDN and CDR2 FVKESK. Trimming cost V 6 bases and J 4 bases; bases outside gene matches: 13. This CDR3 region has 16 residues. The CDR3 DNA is TGTGCCAGCAGGCCAGGGGGCAGAGGTGTGGGCACTGAAGCTTTCTTT. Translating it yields CASRPGGRGVGTEAFF.

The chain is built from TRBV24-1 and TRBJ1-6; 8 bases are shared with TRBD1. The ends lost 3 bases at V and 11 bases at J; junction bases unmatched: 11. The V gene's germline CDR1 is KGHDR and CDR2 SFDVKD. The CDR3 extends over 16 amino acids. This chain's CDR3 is CATSDPGQGKTAPLHF. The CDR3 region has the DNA TGTGCCACCAGTGATCCCGGACAGGGTAAGACCGCACCCCTCCACTTT.